Sequencing of this T cell receptor beta chain was carried out in a study of blood T cell repertoires in COVID-19. About the research overall: Acute and convalescent COVID-19 specimens originated in the United States, Italy and Spain. PBMCs, B-cell-depleted T cells, or T cells provided the cDNA or gDNA that made up the material.

Germline CDR1 LNHDA, CDR2 SQIVND (reference sequence). V dropped 0 bases and J dropped 0 bases, with 15 bases sitting between them. This CDR3 contains 19 residues. The authors' processing: Estimation of nucleated cell counts was performed using reference gene primer amplification. Assay: immunoSEQ multiplex PCR; the TCRdb copy retains only in-frame clones and omits some. From that table come the V and J calls and clone size; the DNA was used to work out D and trimming. The sample holds 65,000 to 90,000 clones, around 90% seen once. This clonotype was obtained from a woman in her late teens or twenties with acute or convalescent COVID-19. This chain uses TRBV19 with TRBJ2-6; a weak D match, TRBD2 (5 bases). The sequencing sample was made of peripheral blood. In DNA form, the CDR3 reads TGTGCCAGTAGTATAGATCGAGGGCGGGTAAGCTCTGGGGCCAACGTCCTGACTTTC. Protein sequence: CASSIDRGRVSSGANVLTF.